The present T cell receptor (beta chain) was sequenced within a study of a mutant IDH1 vaccine in newly diagnosed glioma. Turning to the study itself: Treated individuals were roughly 62% male and about 38% female, averaging about 42 years of age. Those enrolled had earlier been treated with radiotherapy, temozolomide, or both, mostly both.

The repertoire was sequenced with immunoSEQ multiplex PCR; TCRdb's copy has only in-frame clones and lacks some. The sample has tens of thousands of clones, 65% to 85% seen once. Trimming took 0 bases from V and 6 from J, leaving 12 bases between them. This CDR3 region has 15 residues. Germline V gene data show CDR1 as SGHRS and CDR2 as YFSETQ. Sample time point: baseline, week 1 (first vaccination visit). As for treatment: pre-vaccination baseline after standard-of-care therapy. Tumors from donors were new WHO grade 3 or 4 IDH1-mutant astrocytomas with ATRX loss. The chain is built from TRBV5-1 and TRBJ2-2; no firm D call. The sequencing used peripheral blood mononuclear cells (PBMCs), collected from a glioma patient treated with radiotherapy, temozolomide or both. The sequence was obtained from a woman between 18 and 29 years old with glioma. Some clones in this sample may be carry-over from other donors' samples. The DNA for the CDR3 is TGCGCCAGCAGCTTGGTCAGAACTCCGTCCGGGGAGCTGTTTTTT. Encoded protein: CASSLVRTPSGELFF.